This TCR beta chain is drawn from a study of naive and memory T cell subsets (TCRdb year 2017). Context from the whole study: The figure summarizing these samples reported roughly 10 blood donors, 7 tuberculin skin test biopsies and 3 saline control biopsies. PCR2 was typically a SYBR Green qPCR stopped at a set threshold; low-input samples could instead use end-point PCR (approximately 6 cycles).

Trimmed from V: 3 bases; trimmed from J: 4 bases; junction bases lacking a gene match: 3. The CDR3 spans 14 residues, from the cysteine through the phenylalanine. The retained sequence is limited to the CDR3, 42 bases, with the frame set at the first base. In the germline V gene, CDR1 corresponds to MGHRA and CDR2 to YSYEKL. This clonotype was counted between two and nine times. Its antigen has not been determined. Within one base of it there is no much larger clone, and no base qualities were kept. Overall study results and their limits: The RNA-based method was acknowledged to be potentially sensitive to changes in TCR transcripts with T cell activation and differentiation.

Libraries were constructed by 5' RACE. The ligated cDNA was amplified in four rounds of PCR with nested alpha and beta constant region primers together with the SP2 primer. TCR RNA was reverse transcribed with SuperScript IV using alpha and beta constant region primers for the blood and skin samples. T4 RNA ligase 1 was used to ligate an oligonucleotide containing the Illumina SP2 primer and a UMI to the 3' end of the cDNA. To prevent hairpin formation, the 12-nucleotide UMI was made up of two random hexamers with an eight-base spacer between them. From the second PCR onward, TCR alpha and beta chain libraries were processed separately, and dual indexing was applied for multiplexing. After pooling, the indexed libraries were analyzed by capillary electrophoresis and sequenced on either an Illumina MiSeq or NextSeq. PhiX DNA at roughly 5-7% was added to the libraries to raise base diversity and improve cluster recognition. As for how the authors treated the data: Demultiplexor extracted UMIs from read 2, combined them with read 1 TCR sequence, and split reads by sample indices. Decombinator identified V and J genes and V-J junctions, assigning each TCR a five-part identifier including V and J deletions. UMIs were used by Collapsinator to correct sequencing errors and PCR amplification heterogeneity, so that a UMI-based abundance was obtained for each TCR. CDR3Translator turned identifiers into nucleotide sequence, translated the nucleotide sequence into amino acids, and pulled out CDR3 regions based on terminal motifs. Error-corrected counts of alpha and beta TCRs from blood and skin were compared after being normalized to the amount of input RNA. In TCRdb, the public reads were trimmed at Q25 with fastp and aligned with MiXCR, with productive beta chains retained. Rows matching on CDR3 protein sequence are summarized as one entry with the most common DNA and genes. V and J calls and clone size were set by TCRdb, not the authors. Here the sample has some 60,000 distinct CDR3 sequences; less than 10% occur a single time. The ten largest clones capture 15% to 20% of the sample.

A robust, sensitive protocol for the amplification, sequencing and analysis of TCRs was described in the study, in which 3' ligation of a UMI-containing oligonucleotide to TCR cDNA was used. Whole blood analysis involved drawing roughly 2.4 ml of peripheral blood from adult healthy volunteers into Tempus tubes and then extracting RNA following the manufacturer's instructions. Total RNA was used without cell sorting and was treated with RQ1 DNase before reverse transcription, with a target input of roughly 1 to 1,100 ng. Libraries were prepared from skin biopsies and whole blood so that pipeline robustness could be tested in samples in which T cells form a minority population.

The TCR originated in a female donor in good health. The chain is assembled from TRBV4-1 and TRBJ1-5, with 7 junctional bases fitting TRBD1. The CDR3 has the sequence CASSQGQFNQPQHF. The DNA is TGCGCCAGCAGCCAGGGACAGTTTAATCAGCCCCAGCATTTT.